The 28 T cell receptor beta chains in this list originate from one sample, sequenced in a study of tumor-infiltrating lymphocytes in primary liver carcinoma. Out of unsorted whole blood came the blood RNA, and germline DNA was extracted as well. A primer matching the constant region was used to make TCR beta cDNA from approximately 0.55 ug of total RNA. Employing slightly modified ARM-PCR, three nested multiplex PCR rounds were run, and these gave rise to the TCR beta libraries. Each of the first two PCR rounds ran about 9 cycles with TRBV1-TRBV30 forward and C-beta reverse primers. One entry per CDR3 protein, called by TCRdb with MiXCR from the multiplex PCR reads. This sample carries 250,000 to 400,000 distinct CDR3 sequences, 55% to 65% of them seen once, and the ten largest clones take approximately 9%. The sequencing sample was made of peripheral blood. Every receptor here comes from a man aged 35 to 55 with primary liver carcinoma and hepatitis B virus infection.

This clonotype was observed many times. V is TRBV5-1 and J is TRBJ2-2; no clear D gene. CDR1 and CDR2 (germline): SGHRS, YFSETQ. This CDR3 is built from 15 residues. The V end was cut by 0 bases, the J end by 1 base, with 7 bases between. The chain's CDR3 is CASSLVEKNTGELFF. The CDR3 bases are TGCGCCAGCAGCTTGGTAGAAAAGAACACCGGGGAGCTGTTTTTT.

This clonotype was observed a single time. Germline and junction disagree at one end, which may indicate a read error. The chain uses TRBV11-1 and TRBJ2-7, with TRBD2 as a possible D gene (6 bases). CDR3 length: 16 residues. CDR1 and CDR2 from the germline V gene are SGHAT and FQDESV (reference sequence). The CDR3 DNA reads TGTGCCAGTAGCTTAGGGTGGACCGTCGGGAGATACGAGCAGTACTTC. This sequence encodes CASSLGWTVGRYEQYF.

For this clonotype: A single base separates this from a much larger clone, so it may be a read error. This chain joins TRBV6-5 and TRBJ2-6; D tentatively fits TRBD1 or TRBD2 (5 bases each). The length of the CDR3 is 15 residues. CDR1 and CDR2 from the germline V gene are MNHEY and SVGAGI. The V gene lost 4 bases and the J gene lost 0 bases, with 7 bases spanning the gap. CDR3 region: CASSSGASGANVLTF. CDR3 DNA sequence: TGTGCCAGCAGTTCCGGGGCCTCTGGGGCCAACGTCCTGACTTTC.

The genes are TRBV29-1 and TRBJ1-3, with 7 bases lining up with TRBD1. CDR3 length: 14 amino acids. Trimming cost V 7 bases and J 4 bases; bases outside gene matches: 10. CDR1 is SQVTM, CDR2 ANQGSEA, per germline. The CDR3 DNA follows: TGCAGCGGTATGCTACAGGGGTTAGGAAACACCATATATTTT. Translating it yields CSGMLQGLGNTIYF.

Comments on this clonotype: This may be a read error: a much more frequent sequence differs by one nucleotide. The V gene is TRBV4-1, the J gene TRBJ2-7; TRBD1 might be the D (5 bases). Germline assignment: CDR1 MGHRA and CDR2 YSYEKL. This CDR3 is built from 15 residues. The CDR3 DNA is TGCACCAGCAGCCAAGATCCAGGGATCTCCTACGAGCAGTACTTC. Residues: CTSSQDPGISYEQYF.

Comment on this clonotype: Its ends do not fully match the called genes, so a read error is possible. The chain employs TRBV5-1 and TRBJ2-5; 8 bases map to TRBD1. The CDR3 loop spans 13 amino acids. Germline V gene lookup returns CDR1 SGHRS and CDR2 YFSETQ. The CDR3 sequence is CSSAQGAQETQHF. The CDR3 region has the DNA TGCTCCAGCGCCCAGGGGGCTCAAGAGACCCAGCACTTC.

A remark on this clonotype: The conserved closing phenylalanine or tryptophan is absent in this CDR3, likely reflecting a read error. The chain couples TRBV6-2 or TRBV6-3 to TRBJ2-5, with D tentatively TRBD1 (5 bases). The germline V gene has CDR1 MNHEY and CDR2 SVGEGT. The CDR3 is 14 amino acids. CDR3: CASRGQTYQETQYL. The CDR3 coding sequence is TGTGCCAGCAGGGGGCAGACGTACCAGGAGACCCAGTACCTC.

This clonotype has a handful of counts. The CDR3 loop is CASSIAGTGSEKLFF. The CDR3 region has the DNA TGTGCCAGCAGCATAGCTGGGACAGGGTCTGAAAAACTGTTTTTT. The chain uses TRBV28 and TRBJ1-4, with 9 nucleotides matching TRBD1. Germline loops: CDR1 MDHEN, CDR2 SYDVKM. This CDR3 comprises 15 residues. With 6 bases clipped from V and 7 bases from J, the junction kept 9 bases outside the gene matches.

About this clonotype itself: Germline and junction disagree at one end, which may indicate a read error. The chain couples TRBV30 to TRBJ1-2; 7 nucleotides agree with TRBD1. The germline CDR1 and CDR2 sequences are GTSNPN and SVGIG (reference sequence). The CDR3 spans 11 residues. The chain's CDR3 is CAWSDRGGYSF. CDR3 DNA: TGTGCCTGGAGTGACAGGGGTGGCTACTCCTTC.

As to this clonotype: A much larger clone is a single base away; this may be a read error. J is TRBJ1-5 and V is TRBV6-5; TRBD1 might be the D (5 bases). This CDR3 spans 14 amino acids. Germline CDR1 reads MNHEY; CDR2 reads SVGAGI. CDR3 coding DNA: TGTGTCAGCAAAGGCGCAGGGCGGAATCAGCCCCAGCATTTT. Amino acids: CVSKGAGRNQPQHF.

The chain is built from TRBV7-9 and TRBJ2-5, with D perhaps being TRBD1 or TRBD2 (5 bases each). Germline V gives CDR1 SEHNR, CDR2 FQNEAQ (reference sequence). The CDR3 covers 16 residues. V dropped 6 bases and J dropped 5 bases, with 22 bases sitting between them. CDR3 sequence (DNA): TGTGCCAGCAGGGAGATAGCGCAGGGTTCCCAGGAGACCCAGTACTTC. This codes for CASREIAQGSQETQYF.

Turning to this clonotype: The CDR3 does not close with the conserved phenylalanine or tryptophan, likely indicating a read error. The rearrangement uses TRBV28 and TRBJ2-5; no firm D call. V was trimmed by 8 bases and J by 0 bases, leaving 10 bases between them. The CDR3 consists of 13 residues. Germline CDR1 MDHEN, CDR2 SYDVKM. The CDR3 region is CASLAYNQETQYI. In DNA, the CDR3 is TGTGCCAGCTTGGCCTATAACCAAGAGACCCAGTACATC.

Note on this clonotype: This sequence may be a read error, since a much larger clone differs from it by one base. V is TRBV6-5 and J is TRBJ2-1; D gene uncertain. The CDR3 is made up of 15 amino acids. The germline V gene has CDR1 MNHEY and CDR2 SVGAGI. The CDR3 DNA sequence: TGTGCCAGCAGTCGACCCGATCCCTTAGACAATGGGCAGTTCTTC. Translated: CASSRPDPLDNGQFF.

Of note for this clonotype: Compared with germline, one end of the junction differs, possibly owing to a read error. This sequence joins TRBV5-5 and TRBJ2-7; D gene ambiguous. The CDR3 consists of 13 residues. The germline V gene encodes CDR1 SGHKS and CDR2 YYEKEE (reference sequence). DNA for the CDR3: TGTGCCAGCAGCCGTACAGACTCCTACGTGCAGAACTTC. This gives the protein CASSRTDSYVQNF.

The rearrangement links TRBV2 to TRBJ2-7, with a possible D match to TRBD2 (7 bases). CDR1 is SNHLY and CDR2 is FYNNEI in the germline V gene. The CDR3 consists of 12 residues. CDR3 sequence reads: CVSGDKTYEQYF. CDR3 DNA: TGTGTAAGCGGGGACAAAACCTACGAGCAGTACTTC.

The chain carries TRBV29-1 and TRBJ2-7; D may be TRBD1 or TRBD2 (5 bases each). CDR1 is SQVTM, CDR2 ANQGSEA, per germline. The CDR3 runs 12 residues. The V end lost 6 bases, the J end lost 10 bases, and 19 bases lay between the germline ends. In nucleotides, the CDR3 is TGCAGCGTCGCCGGGGCCGACTACGGACAGTACTTC. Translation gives CSVAGADYGQYF.

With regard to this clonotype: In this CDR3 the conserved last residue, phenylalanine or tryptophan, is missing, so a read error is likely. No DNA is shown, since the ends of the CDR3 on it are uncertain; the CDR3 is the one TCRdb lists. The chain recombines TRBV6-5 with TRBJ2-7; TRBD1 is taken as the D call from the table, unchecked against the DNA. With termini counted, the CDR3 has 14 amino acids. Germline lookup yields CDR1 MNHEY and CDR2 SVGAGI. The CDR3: CASSSSREGNEQYI.

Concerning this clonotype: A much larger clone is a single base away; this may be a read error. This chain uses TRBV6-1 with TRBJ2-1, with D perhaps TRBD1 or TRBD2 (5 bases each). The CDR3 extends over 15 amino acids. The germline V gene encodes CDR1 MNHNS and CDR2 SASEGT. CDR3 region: CASSEVGAPGNGQFF. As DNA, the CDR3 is TGTGCCAGCAGTGAAGTTGGGGCGCCGGGGAATGGGCAGTTCTTC.

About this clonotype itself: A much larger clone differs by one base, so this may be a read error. The CDR3: CASSPVGDCRGNTIYF. The CDR3 nucleotides read TGTGCCAGCAGCCCCGTCGGGGACTGCCGAGGAAACACCATATATTTT. The rearrangement uses TRBV7-9 and TRBJ1-3; maybe TRBD1 (5 bases). The V end lost 5 bases, the J end lost 4 bases, and 18 bases lay between the germline ends. The CDR3 is 16 residues long. Germline-derived CDR1 and CDR2 are SEHNR and FQNEAQ (reference sequence).

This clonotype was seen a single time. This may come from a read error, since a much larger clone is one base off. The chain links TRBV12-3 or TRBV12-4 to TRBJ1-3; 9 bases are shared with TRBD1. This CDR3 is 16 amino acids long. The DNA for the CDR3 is TGTGCCAGCAGCGAGGGACAGGGAGACTCTCGAAACACCATATATTTT. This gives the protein CASSEGQGDSRNTIYF.

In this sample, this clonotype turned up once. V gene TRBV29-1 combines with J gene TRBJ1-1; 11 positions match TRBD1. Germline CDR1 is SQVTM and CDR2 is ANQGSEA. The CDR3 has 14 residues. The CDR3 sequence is CSEGQGGLNTEAFF. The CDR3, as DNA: TGCAGTGAGGGACAGGGGGGCCTGAACACTGAAGCTTTCTTT.

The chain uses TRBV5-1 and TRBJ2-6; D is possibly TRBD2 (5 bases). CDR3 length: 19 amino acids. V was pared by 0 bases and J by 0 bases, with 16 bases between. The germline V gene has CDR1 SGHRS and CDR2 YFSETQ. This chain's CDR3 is CASSLDQRGSSSGANVLTF. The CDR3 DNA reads TGCGCCAGCAGCTTGGATCAAAGAGGGTCCAGCTCTGGGGCCAACGTCCTGACTTTC. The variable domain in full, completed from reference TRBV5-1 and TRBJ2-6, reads KAGVTQTPRYLIKTRGQQVTLSCSPISGHRSVSWYQQTPGQGLQFLFEYFSETQRNKGNFPGRFSGRQFSNSRSEMNVSTLELGDSALYLCASSLDQRGSSSGANVLTFGAGSRLTVL.

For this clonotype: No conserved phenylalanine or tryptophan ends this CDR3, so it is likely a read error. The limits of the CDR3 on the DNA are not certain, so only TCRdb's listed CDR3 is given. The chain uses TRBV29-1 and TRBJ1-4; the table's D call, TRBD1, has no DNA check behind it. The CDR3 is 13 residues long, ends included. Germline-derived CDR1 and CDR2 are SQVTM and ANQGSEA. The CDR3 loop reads CSVPTGAAEKLFY.

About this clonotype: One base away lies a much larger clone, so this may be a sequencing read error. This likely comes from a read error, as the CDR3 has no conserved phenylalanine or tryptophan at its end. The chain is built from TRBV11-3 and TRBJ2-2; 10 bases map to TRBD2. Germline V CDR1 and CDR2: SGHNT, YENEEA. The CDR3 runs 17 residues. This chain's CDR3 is CPSSLDSLAGDSGELFS. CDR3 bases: TGTCCCAGCAGCTTAGATTCTCTAGCGGGAGACTCCGGGGAGCTGTTTTCT.

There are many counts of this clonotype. The DNA for the CDR3 is TGTGCCAGCAGGGCAATCCAGCAAAACACTGAAGCTTTCTTT. It yields the protein CASRAIQQNTEAFF. The genes are TRBV5-6 and TRBJ1-1, with unresolved D. The CDR3 covers 14 residues. CDR1 is SGHDT, CDR2 YYEEEE, per germline. With 5 bases removed from V and 2 bases from J, the gap between germline ends came to 13 bases.

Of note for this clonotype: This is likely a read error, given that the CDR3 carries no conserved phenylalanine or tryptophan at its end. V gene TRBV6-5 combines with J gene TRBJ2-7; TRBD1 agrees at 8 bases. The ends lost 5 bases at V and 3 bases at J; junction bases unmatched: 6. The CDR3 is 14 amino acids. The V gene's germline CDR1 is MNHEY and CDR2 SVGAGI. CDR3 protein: CASSHGTGRYEQYL. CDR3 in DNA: TGTGCCAGCAGTCATGGGACAGGACGCTACGAGCAGTACTTA.

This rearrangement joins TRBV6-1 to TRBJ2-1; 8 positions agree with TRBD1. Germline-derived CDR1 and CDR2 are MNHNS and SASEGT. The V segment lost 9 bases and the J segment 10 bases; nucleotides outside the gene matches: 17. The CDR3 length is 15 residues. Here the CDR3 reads CARSLSGTGSGEQFF. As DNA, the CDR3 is TGTGCCAGGAGTTTGTCCGGGACAGGTAGTGGCGAGCAGTTCTTC.

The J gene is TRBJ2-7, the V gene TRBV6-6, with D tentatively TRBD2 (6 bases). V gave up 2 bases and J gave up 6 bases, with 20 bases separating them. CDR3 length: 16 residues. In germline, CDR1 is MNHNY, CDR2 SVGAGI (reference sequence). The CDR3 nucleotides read TGTGCCAGCAGTTACCTCCGGGACTCACGAACCGGCGAGCAGTACTTC. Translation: CASSYLRDSRTGEQYF.